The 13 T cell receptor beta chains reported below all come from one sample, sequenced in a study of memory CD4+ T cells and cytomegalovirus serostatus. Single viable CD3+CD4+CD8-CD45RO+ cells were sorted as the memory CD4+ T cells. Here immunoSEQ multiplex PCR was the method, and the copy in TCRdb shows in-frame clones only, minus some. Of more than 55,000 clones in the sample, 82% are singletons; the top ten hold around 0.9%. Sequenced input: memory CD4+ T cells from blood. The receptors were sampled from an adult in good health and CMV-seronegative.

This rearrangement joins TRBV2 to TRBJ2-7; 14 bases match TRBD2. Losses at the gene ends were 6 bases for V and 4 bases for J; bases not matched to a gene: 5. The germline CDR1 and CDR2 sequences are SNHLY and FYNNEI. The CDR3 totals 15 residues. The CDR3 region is CASRPGLAGAYEQYF. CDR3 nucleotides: TGTGCCAGCAGGCCGGGACTAGCGGGGGCGTACGAGCAGTACTTC.

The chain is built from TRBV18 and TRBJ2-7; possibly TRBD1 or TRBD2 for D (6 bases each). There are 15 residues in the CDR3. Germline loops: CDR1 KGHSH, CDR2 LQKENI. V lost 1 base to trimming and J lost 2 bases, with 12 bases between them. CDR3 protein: CASSPRGASPYEQYF. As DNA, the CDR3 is TGTGCCAGCTCACCACGGGGGGCGAGCCCCTACGAGCAGTACTTC.

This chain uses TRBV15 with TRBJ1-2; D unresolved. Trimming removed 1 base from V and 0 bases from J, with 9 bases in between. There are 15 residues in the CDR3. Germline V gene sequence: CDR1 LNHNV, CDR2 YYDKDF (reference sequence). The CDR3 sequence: CATSRVTGANYGYTF. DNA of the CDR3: TGTGCCACCAGCAGAGTGACGGGAGCTAACTATGGCTACACCTTC.

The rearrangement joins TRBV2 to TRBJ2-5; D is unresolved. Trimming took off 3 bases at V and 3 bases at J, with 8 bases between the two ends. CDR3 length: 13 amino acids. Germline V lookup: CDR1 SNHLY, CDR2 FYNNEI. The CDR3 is CASSEYREETQYF. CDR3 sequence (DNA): TGTGCCAGCAGTGAGTACAGAGAAGAGACCCAGTACTTC.

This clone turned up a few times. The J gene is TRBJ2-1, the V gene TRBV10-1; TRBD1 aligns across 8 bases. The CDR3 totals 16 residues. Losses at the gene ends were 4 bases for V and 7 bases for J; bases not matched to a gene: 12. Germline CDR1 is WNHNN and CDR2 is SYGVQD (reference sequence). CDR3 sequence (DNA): TGCGCCAGCAGTGGGGAGGCAGGGGGCCTTGGGAATGAGCAGTTCTTC. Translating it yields CASSGEAGGLGNEQFF.

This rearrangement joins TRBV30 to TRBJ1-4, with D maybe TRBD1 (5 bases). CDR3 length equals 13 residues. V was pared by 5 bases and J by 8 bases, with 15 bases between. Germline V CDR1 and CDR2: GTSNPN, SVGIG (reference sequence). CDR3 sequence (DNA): TGTGCCTGGGGCCCAGGGAGGAGCGAAAAACTGTTTTTT. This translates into CAWGPGRSEKLFF.

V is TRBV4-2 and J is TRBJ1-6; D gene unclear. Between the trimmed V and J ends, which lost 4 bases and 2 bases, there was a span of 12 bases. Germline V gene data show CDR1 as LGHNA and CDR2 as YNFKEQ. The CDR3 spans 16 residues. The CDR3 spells CASSRSPATYNSPLHF. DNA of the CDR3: TGTGCCAGCAGCCGGAGTCCGGCGACCTATAATTCACCCCTCCACTTT.

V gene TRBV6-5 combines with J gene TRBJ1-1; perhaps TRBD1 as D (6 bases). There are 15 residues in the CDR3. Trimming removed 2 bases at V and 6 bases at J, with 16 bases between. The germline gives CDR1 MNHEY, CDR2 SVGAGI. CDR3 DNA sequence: TGTGCCAGCAGTTACGGGGGGGCGGGTAGGGCTGAAGCTTTCTTT. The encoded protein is CASSYGGAGRAEAFF.

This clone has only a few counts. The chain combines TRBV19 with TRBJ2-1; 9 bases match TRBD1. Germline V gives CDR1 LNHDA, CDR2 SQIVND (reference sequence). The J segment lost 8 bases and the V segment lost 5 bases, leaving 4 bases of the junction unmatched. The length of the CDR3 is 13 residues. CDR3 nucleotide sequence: TGTGCCAGTAGTCCCCGGACAGGGGATGAGCAGTTCTTC. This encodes CASSPRTGDEQFF. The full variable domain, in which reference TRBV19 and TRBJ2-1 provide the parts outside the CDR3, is DGGITQSPKYLFRKEGQNVTLSCEQNLNHDAMYWYRQDPGQGLRLIYYSQIVNDFQKGDIAEGYSVSREKKESFPLTVTSAQKNPTAFYLCASSPRTGDEQFFGPGTRLTVL.

CDR3 sequence: CASNAGETGELFF. CDR3 nucleotide sequence: TGTGCCAGCAACGCAGGGGAGACCGGGGAGCTGTTTTTT. The rearrangement links TRBV6-5 to TRBJ2-2, with D perhaps matching TRBD1 (6 bases). CDR1 and CDR2 (germline): MNHEY, SVGAGI. The CDR3 has 13 residues. Trimming took 7 bases from V and 5 from J, leaving 11 bases between them.

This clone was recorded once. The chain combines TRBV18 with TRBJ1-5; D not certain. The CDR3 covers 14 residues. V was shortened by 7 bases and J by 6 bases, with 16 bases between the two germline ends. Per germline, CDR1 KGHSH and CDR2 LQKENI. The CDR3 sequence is CASWNGAPGQPQHF. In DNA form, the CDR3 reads TGTGCCAGCTGGAATGGCGCGCCTGGTCAGCCCCAGCATTTT.

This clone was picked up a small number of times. This CDR3 is CASSSSSRDKGTSSYEQYF. For the CDR3, the DNA is TGCGCCAGCAGCTCCTCTTCCCGGGACAAGGGGACTAGCTCCTACGAGCAGTACTTC. This chain uses TRBV5-1 with TRBJ2-7; 8 bases map to TRBD2. There are 19 residues in the CDR3. Losses at the gene ends were 3 bases for V and 0 bases for J; bases not matched to a gene: 17. Looked up from germline, CDR1 is SGHRS and CDR2 is YFSETQ.

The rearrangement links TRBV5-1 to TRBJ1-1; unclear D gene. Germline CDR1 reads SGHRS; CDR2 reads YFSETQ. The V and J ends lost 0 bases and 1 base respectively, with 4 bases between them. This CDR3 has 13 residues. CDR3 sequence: CASSLGGNTEAFF. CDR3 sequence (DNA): TGCGCCAGCAGCTTGGGTGGGAACACTGAAGCTTTCTTT.